The clone carrying this T cell receptor beta chain was counted between two and nine times. V gave up 3 bases and J gave up 7 bases; unmatched junction bases: 6. The CDR3 totals 13 residues. In germline, CDR1 is GTSNPN, CDR2 SVGIG (reference sequence). This record belongs to a study of blood T cell repertoires in COVID-19. On the study more broadly: COVID-19 samples from acute and convalescent phases originated in the United States, Italy and Spain. Nucleic acid was either cDNA or gDNA, and it came from T cells, B-cell-depleted T cells, or PBMCs.

Enrolment of Seattle patients took place during active infection, and they were followed longitudinally. Under the authors' procedure: How many nucleated cells were present was estimated from reference gene primer amplification. The data were produced by immunoSEQ multiplex PCR, yet TCRdb's version contains in-frame clones alone and is incomplete. D and trimming were read from the DNA, whereas the V and J calls and clone size are those reported in that table. The sample lists 300,000 to 400,000 clones, around 88% occurring once. The clonotype originates from a woman between 25 and 40 years old with COVID-19, enrolled during active disease. This sequence joins TRBV30 and TRBJ1-2; 9 nucleotides line up with TRBD1. The sequencing input was peripheral blood. The CDR3 is CAWRTGGAGGYTF. The CDR3 nucleotides are TGTGCCTGGAGAACAGGGGGCGCCGGTGGCTACACCTTC.